This TCR beta chain is from a study of cytomegalovirus exposure and HLA in healthy donors (dated by TCRdb to about 2017). Turning to the overall study: According to an earlier analysis of around 600 of the donors, roughly 180 million T cells yielded 95 million to 140 million unique TCR beta sequences and about 300 Gb of sequence data. An early release covering about 600 HLA-typed donors comprised approximately 300 gigabases of sequencing data and about 90 million unique TCR sequences. The genetic ancestry cluster associated with self-reported Caucasian donors included around four fifths of the roughly 380 genotyped donors. The study aimed to test whether signatures of past pathogen exposure could be identified by cataloging public T cell receptors. Using immunosequencing, the study profiled T cell repertoires from about 650 subjects and related those repertoires to cytomegalovirus serostatus. Besides the first cohort of some 670 subjects, a separate validation cohort made up of over 95 different subjects was used. High-throughput TCR immunosequencing, statistical association of individual TCRs with disease status, and machine learning were combined to predict cytomegalovirus infection status. In a later analysis, previously published TCR beta repertoires from fewer than 750 donors were re-analyzed and high-resolution HLA genotyping was added so that TCR occurrence patterns could be studied. Rather than using new phenotypic data, the later analysis identified candidate immune exposures from TCR beta sequences and from how often those sequences occurred across donors. An earlier analysis of 587 of the donors used high-throughput TCR beta sequencing to judge whether each TCR beta V gene segment behaved as functional or pseudogenic. Donor age, sex, ethnicity and CMV serostatus were compiled alongside the repertoire data. Genome-wide SNP genotypes for about 60% of the roughly 700 donors were used in a later genetic analysis, which treated that subset as a discovery cohort. Every repertoire in the discovery cohort had been generated on one and the same sequencing platform. Both class I and class II loci were covered by HLA typing, at four-digit resolution. The number of typed donors differed by locus: about 629-630 for A, B, C, DRB1 and DQB1; 500 to 550 for DQA1; approximately 610 for DPA1; and 400 to 480 for DPB1. Because of strong linkage in the cohort, roughly 5 DR-DQ haplotypes were treated as single units for association and clustering. Across under 500 genotyped donors of the cohort, an average of roughly 200,000 unique TCR beta nucleotide sequences per donor were sequenced, and approximately 17% of those sequences were non-productive.

Receptor amplification or capture employed the immunoSEQ multiplex PCR assay. The multiplex PCR relied on a mix of 60 forward primers for TCR Vbeta segments and 13 reverse primers for TCR Jbeta segments. The CDR3 region of rearranged TCR beta genes was amplified from genomic DNA with a multiplex PCR assay. The amplified TCR beta libraries were sequenced on the Illumina HiSeq System as 87-base-pair reads. In the authors' own workflow: A later analysis tallied tens of millions of unique TCR beta chains across the 700 or so repertoires, and about 12 million of those chains were shared by two or more donors. Raw reads were error-corrected and collapsed into unique sequences with a nearest-neighbor algorithm that merged closely related sequences to remove PCR and sequencing errors. Alignment of CDR3 sequences to IMGT reference sequences was used to assign V, D and J gene segments. For a sequence to be retained, a match of at least six nucleotides to both a V gene segment and a J gene segment was required. Rearrangements were called productive when the CDR3 lacked stop codons and stayed in frame with V and J; all others were non-productive. CDR3 was defined according to IMGT convention as the region running from the second conserved V-encoded cysteine to the conserved J-encoded phenylalanine. The earlier analysis of 587 of the donors excluded any sequence lacking an unambiguous match to a single V gene segment. In an earlier analysis of approximately 590 of the donors, V segments were called functional above 56.7% productive rearrangements and were called segregating when the between-donor standard deviation exceeded 5%. A statistical classification framework was built to diagnose cytomegalovirus status from the catalog of TCR beta chain sequences. In a later analysis, V and J genes were assigned by comparing TCR nucleotide sequences against IMGT/GENE-DB human TR gene sequences. Using the TCRdist pipeline, a later analysis assigned CDR3 sequences along with most-parsimonious VDJ recombination scenarios. In a later analysis, each TCR beta chain was defined by its CDR3 amino acid sequence together with its V-gene family, and reads lacking a unique V-gene family were excluded. A later analysis removed roughly 590 highly shared, low-generation-probability nucleotide sequences to deal with suspected cross-contamination and a sequencing artifact. In a later analysis, a clonal expansion index for each public chain was calculated from normalized within-repertoire ranks of inferred template counts. In a later analysis, generation probabilities were computed using a VDJ recombination model fitted to out-of-frame rearrangements, and the results were checked against IGoR. In a later analysis, TCR-TCR, TCR-HLA and TCR-CMV co-occurrence was scored with hypergeometric tests, and a repertoire-size bias correction was applied to TCR pairs. In a later analysis, false discovery rates were estimated by permuting HLA or CMV assignments 20 times. A later analysis grouped co-occurring TCRs with DBSCAN, adding TCRdist sequence similarity when clustering within HLA-allele-positive subsets. For co-occurrence clustering, repertoires with fewer than 30,000 or more than 120,000 public chains were excluded, along with a handful of repertoires with anomalous nucleotide sharing. In its TCRdb copy, this immuneACCESS table keeps in-frame sequences only and misses some clones. Where compared with another copy, unresolved V genes explain less than half of these, and the others have no known cause. That table supplies the V and J calls and clone size; D and trimming were determined from the DNA. In this sample's table one finds 100,000 to 150,000 clones. The top ten clonotypes cover roughly 1.4% of the sample.

Looking up the germline V gene (reference sequence) yields CDR1 LNHNV and CDR2 YYDKDF. The CDR3 runs 12 amino acids, cysteine and phenylalanine included. Only the CDR3 part of the read is kept: 36 bases, read in frame from the first base. V and J are truncated by 6 bases and 5 bases respectively, leaving an intervening sequence of 8 bases. Worth noting for this clone: The specificity of this receptor is unknown.

The cohort was made up of approximately 700 healthy bone marrow donors. At the time of sampling, all cohort members were nominally healthy, though unrecorded immune exposures were likely present. The donor tested CMV seronegative and was one of the 352 seronegative cohort members. A peripheral blood sample was provided by each donor, and peripheral blood mononuclear cells were used for TCR beta sequencing. The Qiagen DNeasy Blood Extraction Kit was used to extract genomic DNA from the blood cell samples. General findings and caveats noted by the study authors: The presence/absence analyses assumed that sequencing depth was roughly uniform across donors, and that assumption may not be true. Most TCR sequences were observed very rarely across donors, whereas some public TCRs were present in many individuals. The classifier was reported to diagnose cytomegalovirus status with high specificity and sensitivity in both the original cohort and the validation cohort. According to a later genetic analysis, donors in an Asian-associated ancestry cluster had fewer N-insertions in productive TCRs than the roughly 700-donor mean. The cohort was sequenced for TCR beta chains only, and without alpha or paired-chain data the features that could be detected were limited. A few of the identified cytomegalovirus-associated TCR beta chains were confirmed in vitro to be specific for cytomegalovirus antigens. The only immune exposure information available for the cohort was CMV serostatus. HLA typing was unavailable for some donors at each locus, so association tests used only the typed subset. A total of fewer than 200 TCR beta chains were listed by the study as associated with cytomegalovirus. Several of the top co-occurrence clusters appeared to be linked to parvovirus B19, influenza, CMV and Epstein-Barr virus, according to a later analysis. In a later analysis, most CMV-associated TCR beta chains were found to appear HLA-restricted, with HLA associations seemingly driven largely by CMV exposure. A further reported finding was that TCR beta sequences accurately predicted the HLA-A and HLA-B alleles for most subjects in the first cohort. Compared with equally common non-associated chains, HLA-associated TCR beta chains in a later analysis were more clonally expanded and had lower generation probabilities. An earlier analysis of around 500 of the donors showed that most TCR beta V segments appeared in productive rearrangements either about 87% or about 30% of the time, which broadly matched IMGT annotations. The authors suggested that the approach could potentially be extended to other disease states and immunological phenotypes. The sequencing pipeline was judged likely to have produced a cluster of highly shared sequence variants as a technical artifact. Strong co-occurrence of HLA alleles, especially DR and DQ, made assigning TCR associations to individual alleles difficult. A later genetic analysis associated a missense DCLRE1C variant with V-gene and J-gene trimming of TCR beta chains, and an independent cohort replicated the association. Some IMGT-functional V segments, including TRBV6-2 and TRBV6-3, could not be told apart with the 87-base-pair reads, so those segments were excluded. Correlated functional status among segregating V segments might reflect linkage disequilibrium, but an unknown experimental factor could not be ruled out. A later analysis associated about 16,000 TCR beta sequences with specific HLA alleles at a false discovery rate of 0.05. Because counts were too low, seventeen rarely observed V segments, including chromosome 9 orphons, were excluded from the earlier analysis of 500 to 700 of the donors. A later analysis found that TCR association rates varied across HLA loci, with DRB1 alleles showing the most associated TCRs and HLA-C alleles the fewest.

The sequence came from a middle-aged woman in good health and CMV-seronegative. Sequences were obtained from PBMCs. The V and J segments used are TRBV15 and TRBJ1-5; TRBD1 is a weak D gene call, 6 bases matching. The nucleotide sequence reads TGTGCCACCAGACAGGGAGATCAGCCCCAGCATTTT. Translation gives CATRQGDQPQHF.